A selection of T cell receptor beta chains follows, all from one sample in a study of shared clonotypes between healthy human individuals. The table came from immunoSEQ multiplex PCR; TCRdb's copy has only in-frame clones and leaves some out. Counted here are approximately 2,000,000 clones, 85% to 95% occurring once; the ten biggest clones make up 0.37%. Sequencing input: naive CD4+ T cells from PBMCs. The source is a man younger than 35 in good health. Some clones in this sample may be carry-over from other donors' samples. Each CDR3 is given with its conserved first and last residue.

len: 15
j_gene: TRBJ2-4
v_gene: TRBV28
CDR3aa: CASRFSGGGKNIQYF

len: 13
j_gene: TRBJ1-3
v_gene: TRBV7-2
CDR3aa: CASSRYPGNTIYF

len: 12
j_gene: TRBJ1-2
v_gene: TRBV19
CDR3aa: CASSFINYGYTF

len: 14
j_gene: TRBJ1-2
v_gene: TRBV28
CDR3aa: CASSSGLGGGGYTF

len: 14
j_gene: TRBJ2-7
v_gene: TRBV19
CDR3aa: CASSIAPGSYEQYF

len: 17
j_gene: TRBJ1-4
v_gene: TRBV2
CDR3aa: CASSRQTGGHTNEKLFF

len: 16
j_gene: TRBJ2-7
v_gene: TRBV7-9
CDR3aa: CASSFGAGGTTREQYF

len: 18
j_gene: TRBJ1-2
v_gene: TRBV28
CDR3aa: CASSSASGLGRGRGGYTF

len: 13
j_gene: TRBJ2-7
v_gene: TRBV7-6
CDR3aa: CASSWGRTYEQYF

len: 11
j_gene: TRBJ2-3
v_gene: TRBV10-3
CDR3aa: CATRQADTQYF

len: 12
j_gene: TRBJ1-1
v_gene: TRBV28
CDR3aa: CASAERATEAFF

len: 16
j_gene: TRBJ2-2
v_gene: TRBV7-3
CDR3aa: CASSFQVGANTGELFF

len: 16
j_gene: TRBJ2-1
v_gene: TRBV18
CDR3aa: CASYPNRGASYNEQFF

len: 11
j_gene: TRBJ2-4
v_gene: TRBV4-3
CDR3aa: CASSQGYIQYF

len: 15
j_gene: TRBJ2-5
v_gene: TRBV28
CDR3aa: CASSRAPRNGETQYF

len: 14
j_gene: TRBJ2-7
v_gene: TRBV9
CDR3aa: CASSAGTGLRVQYF

len: 15
j_gene: TRBJ2-2
v_gene: TRBV19
CDR3aa: CASRSGVLWPGELFF

len: 15
j_gene: TRBJ2-3
v_gene: TRBV6-1
CDR3aa: CASESWDRGSDTQYF

len: 13
j_gene: TRBJ1-1
v_gene: TRBV6-5
CDR3aa: CASKVNRDTEAFF

len: 14
j_gene: TRBJ2-7
v_gene: TRBV11-3
CDR3aa: CASSPQTGADEQYF

len: 13
j_gene: TRBJ2-7
v_gene: TRBV27
CDR3aa: CASSLTSSYEQYF

len: 13
j_gene: TRBJ2-5
v_gene: TRBV21-1
CDR3aa: CASSNKNLETQYF

len: 14
j_gene: TRBJ1-2
v_gene: TRBV5-6
CDR3aa: CASSPGQGRRGYTF

len: 13
j_gene: TRBJ1-1
v_gene: TRBV5-1
CDR3aa: CASSSPLGTEAFF

len: 15
j_gene: TRBJ1-1
v_gene: TRBV18
CDR3aa: CASSPGGGRETEAFF

len: 14
j_gene: TRBJ2-5
v_gene: TRBV18
CDR3aa: CASSPWTGQETQYF

len: 14
j_gene: TRBJ2-5
v_gene: TRBV19
CDR3aa: CASSRIGREETQYF

len: 14
j_gene: TRBJ1-2
v_gene: TRBV30
CDR3aa: CAWSVLVGGAGYTF

len: 16
j_gene: TRBJ2-7
v_gene: TRBV4-1
CDR3aa: CASSQDRRVPAYEQYF

len: 14
j_gene: TRBJ1-1
v_gene: TRBV29-1
CDR3aa: CSANTGLPNTEAFF

len: 18
j_gene: TRBJ2-3
v_gene: TRBV25-1
CDR3aa: CASSAMDLGGPGTDTQYF

len: 15
j_gene: TRBJ1-5
v_gene: TRBV18
CDR3aa: CASSPTGDPNQPQHF

len: 14
j_gene: TRBJ2-1
v_gene: TRBV27
CDR3aa: CASSRREIDNEQFF

len: 15
j_gene: TRBJ2-3
v_gene: TRBV27
CDR3aa: CASSEVAGGKDTQYF

len: 15
j_gene: TRBJ1-5
v_gene: TRBV28
CDR3aa: CASSLTPWGYQPQHF

len: 16
j_gene: TRBJ1-4
v_gene: TRBV25-1
CDR3aa: CASSESKGQSNEKLFF

len: 15
j_gene: TRBJ2-3
v_gene: TRBV30
CDR3aa: CASRRERGKSDTQYF

len: 16
j_gene: TRBJ2-1
v_gene: TRBV7-6
CDR3aa: CASSSPLGSSYNEQFF

len: 14
j_gene: TRBJ2-1
v_gene: TRBV29-1
CDR3aa: CSGLRDLTYNEQFF

len: 12
j_gene: TRBJ2-7
v_gene: TRBV6-5
CDR3aa: CASSAGNYEQYF

len: 16
j_gene: TRBJ2-7
v_gene: TRBV7-8
CDR3aa: CASSPQRAAESYEQYF

len: 14
j_gene: TRBJ2-7
v_gene: TRBV18
CDR3aa: CASSPVGAAYEQYF

len: 16
j_gene: TRBJ1-1
v_gene: TRBV18
CDR3aa: CASSPPAGRKGTEAFF

len: 13
j_gene: TRBJ2-1
v_gene: TRBV10-3
CDR3aa: CAISPHNSHEQFF

len: 16
j_gene: TRBJ2-7
v_gene: TRBV7-6
CDR3aa: CASSPRRLAASYEQYF

len: 15
j_gene: TRBJ1-1
v_gene: TRBV7-6
CDR3aa: CASSLFSGGNTEAFF

len: 13
j_gene: TRBJ2-7
v_gene: TRBV7-6
CDR3aa: CASSERGGVEQYF

len: 14
j_gene: TRBJ2-3
v_gene: TRBV7-3
CDR3aa: CASSLASGTDTQYF

len: 14
j_gene: TRBJ2-5
v_gene: TRBV29-1
CDR3aa: CSVVRAVGGETQYF

len: 14
j_gene: TRBJ2-7
v_gene: TRBV28
CDR3aa: CASSPPGQNYEQYF

len: 14
j_gene: TRBJ2-5
v_gene: TRBV14
CDR3aa: CASSRSTGLETQYF

len: 15
j_gene: TRBJ1-2
v_gene: TRBV10-3
CDR3aa: CAISSKGEGANGYTF

len: 13
j_gene: TRBJ1-2
v_gene: TRBV19
CDR3aa: CASSITVVGGYTF

len: 16
j_gene: TRBJ2-1
v_gene: TRBV6-6
CDR3aa: CASIDGLDFGRNEQFF

len: 14
j_gene: TRBJ1-3
v_gene: TRBV2
CDR3aa: CASLQEYSGNTIYF

len: 15
j_gene: TRBJ1-1
v_gene: TRBV6-5
CDR3aa: CASSYSWESGTEAFF

len: 17
j_gene: TRBJ1-5
v_gene: TRBV9
CDR3aa: CAAGVTCTEYSNQPQHF

len: 15
j_gene: TRBJ2-7
v_gene: TRBV5-1
CDR3aa: CASSWDRASSYEQYF

len: 15
j_gene: TRBJ1-2
v_gene: TRBV5-1
CDR3aa: CASSFSSQGLNGYTF

len: 14
j_gene: TRBJ1-1
v_gene: TRBV7-3
CDR3aa: CASSLSQGVTEAFF